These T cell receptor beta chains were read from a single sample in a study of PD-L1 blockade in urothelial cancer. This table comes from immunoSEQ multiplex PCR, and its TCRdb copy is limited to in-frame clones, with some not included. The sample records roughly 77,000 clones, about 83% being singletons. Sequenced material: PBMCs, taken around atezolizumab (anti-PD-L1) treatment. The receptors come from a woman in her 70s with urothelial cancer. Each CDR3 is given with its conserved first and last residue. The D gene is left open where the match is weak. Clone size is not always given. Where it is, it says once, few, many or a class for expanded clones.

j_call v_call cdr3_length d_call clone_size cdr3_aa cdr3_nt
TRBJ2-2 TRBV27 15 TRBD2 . CATRLTGGETGELFF TGTGCCACCCGTCTCACGGGAGGTGAGACCGGGGAGCTGTTTTTT
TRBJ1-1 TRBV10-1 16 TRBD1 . CASSESRGTGGTEAFF TGCGCCAGCAGTGAGTCACGGGGGACAGGGGGCACTGAAGCTTTCTTT
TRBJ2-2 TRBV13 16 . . CASSLSRIANTGELFF TGTGCCAGCAGCTTATCCAGAATCGCGAACACCGGGGAGCTGTTTTTT
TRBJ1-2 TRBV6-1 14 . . CASTSQGLFYGYTF TGTGCCAGCACAAGTCAGGGACTCTTCTATGGCTACACCTTC
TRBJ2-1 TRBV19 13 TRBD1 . CAIRDRGSNEQFF TGTGCCATCCGGGACAGGGGTTCCAATGAGCAGTTCTTC
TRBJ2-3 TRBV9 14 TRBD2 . CASSASGTADTQYF TGTGCCAGCAGCGCGAGCGGGACGGCCGATACGCAGTATTTT
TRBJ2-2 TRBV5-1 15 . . CASSLEGEGTGELFF TGCGCCAGCAGCTTGGAAGGCGAGGGCACCGGGGAGCTGTTTTTT
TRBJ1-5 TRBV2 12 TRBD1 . CASGTEAQPQHF TGTGCCAGCGGGACAGAGGCTCAGCCCCAGCATTTT
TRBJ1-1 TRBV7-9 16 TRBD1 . CASSHRQGRPPTEAFF TGTGCCAGCAGCCACCGACAGGGGCGGCCCCCCACTGAAGCTTTCTTT
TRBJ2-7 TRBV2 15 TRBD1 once CASSEAGQGPYEQYF TGTGCCAGCAGTGAAGCGGGACAGGGTCCCTACGAGCAGTACTTC
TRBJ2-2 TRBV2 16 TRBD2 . CASGTSGGWGTGELFF TGTGCCAGCGGGACTAGCGGGGGATGGGGGACCGGGGAGCTGTTTTTT
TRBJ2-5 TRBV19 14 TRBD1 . CATNPGTAQETQYF TGTGCCACCAACCCAGGGACAGCCCAAGAGACCCAGTACTTC
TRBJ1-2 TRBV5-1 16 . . CASSLGRGAKSYGYTF TGCGCCAGCAGCTTGGGTCGGGGGGCCAAAAGCTATGGCTACACCTTC
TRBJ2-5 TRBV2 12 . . CASKGGQETQYF TGTGCCAGCAAGGGAGGCCAAGAGACCCAGTACTTC
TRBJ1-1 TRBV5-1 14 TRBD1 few CASSDRGQSTEAFF TGCGCCAGCAGCGATAGGGGGCAGAGCACTGAAGCTTTCTTT
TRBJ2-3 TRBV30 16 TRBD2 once CAWSRSGRLFTDTQYF TGTGCCTGGAGTCGAAGCGGGAGGCTTTTCACAGATACGCAGTATTTT
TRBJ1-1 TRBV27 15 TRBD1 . CASSLTGGPNTEAFF TGTGCCAGCAGTCTTACAGGGGGCCCGAACACTGAAGCTTTCTTT
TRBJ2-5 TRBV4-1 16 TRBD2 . CASSQGRPGGKETQYF TGCGCCAGCAGCCAAGGTCGCCCCGGGGGGAAAGAGACCCAGTACTTC
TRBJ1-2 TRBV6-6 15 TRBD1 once CASSYSTGDDNGYTF TGTGCCAGCAGTTACTCGACAGGGGATGATAATGGCTACACCTTC
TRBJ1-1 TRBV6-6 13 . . CASRPKSNTEAFF TGTGCCAGCAGACCCAAGAGTAACACTGAAGCTTTCTTT
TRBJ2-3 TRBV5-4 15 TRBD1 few CASSLRDRYTDTQYF TGTGCCAGCAGCCTACGGGACAGGTACACAGATACGCAGTATTTT
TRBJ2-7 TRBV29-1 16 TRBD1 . CSVEWAGTGGFYEQYF TGCAGCGTTGAATGGGCGGGGACAGGGGGCTTCTACGAGCAGTACTTC
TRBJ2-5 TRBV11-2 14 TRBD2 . CASSLSGGMETQYF TGTGCCAGCAGCTTATCGGGGGGAATGGAGACCCAGTACTTC
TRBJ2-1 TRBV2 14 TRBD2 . CASRGTSGANEQFF TGTGCCAGCAGAGGGACTAGCGGAGCCAATGAGCAGTTCTTC
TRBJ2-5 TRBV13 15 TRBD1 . CASSSYTTGGGTQYF TGTGCCAGCAGCTCATACACGACAGGGGGGGGGACCCAGTACTTC
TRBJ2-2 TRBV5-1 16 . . CASSLVVGQNTGELFF TGCGCCAGCAGCTTGGTGGTTGGGCAGAACACCGGGGAGCTGTTTTTT
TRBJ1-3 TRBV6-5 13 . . CASSRLSGNTIYF TGTGCCAGCAGTCGTTTGTCTGGAAACACCATATATTTT
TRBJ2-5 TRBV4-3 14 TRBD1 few CASSFDRGSETQYF TGCGCCAGCAGCTTCGACAGGGGCAGCGAGACCCAGTACTTC
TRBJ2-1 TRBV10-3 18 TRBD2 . CAISESEGLAGGHNEQFF TGTGCCATCAGTGAGTCGGAGGGACTAGCGGGGGGTCACAATGAGCAGTTCTTC
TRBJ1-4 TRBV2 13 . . CASSEMHAEKLFF TGTGCCAGCAGTGAAATGCATGCGGAAAAACTGTTTTTT
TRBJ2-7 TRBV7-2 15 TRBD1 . CASSKQGGTTYEQYF TGTGCCAGCAGCAAACAGGGGGGCACCACCTACGAGCAGTACTTC
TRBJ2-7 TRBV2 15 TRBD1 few CASNFQGQGVNEQYF TGTGCCAGCAATTTTCAGGGACAGGGTGTAAACGAGCAGTACTTC